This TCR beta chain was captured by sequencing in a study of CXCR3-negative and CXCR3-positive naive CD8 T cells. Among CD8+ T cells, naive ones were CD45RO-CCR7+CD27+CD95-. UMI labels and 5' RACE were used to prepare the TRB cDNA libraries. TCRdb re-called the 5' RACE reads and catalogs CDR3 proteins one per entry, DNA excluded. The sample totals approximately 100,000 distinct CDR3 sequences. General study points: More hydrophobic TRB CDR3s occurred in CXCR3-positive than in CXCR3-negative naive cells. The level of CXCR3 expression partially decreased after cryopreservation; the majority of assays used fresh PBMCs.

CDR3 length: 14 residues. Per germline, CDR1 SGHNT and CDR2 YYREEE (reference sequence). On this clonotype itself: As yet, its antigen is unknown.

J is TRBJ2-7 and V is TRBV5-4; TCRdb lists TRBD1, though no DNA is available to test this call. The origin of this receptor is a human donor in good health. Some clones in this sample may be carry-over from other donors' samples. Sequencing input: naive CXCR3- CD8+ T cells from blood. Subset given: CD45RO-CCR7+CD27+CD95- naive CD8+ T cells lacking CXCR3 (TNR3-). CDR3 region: CASSTGDRADEQYF.